What follows are 29 T cell receptor beta chains derived from one specimen sequenced in a study of cytomegalovirus exposure and HLA in healthy donors. 60 Vbeta and 13 Jbeta primers were used in PCR. Assay used: immunoSEQ multiplex PCR; TCRdb lists only in-frame clones, some missing. Here the sample table reports 150,000 to 200,000 clones. Sequences were obtained from PBMCs. The receptors come from a man aged 30 to 45 in good health and CMV-seronegative.

The chain links TRBV11-2 to TRBJ1-1; possibly TRBD1 for D (6 bases). The CDR3 has 12 residues. V lost 7 bases, J lost 11 bases, and 17 bases lay in between. Germline V lookup: CDR1 SGHAT, CDR2 FQNNGV. The CDR3 DNA reads as TGTGCCAGCACCCGGGGCGGGGGGGGCGCTTTCTTT. This translates into CASTRGGGGAFF.

The chain has TRBV11-2 and TRBJ1-5; 8 nucleotides agree with TRBD1. The V and J ends lost 3 bases and 4 bases, in that order; junction bases with no gene match: 5. Per the germline V gene, CDR1 is SGHAT and CDR2 is FQNNGV. The CDR3 sequence is 15 residues long. This CDR3 reads CASSFMQGANQPQHF. The CDR3 DNA reads as TGTGCCAGCAGCTTTATGCAGGGGGCAAATCAGCCCCAGCATTTT.

The chain links TRBV4-2 to TRBJ2-3, with TRBD2 matching 9 bases. Losses at the gene ends were 3 bases for V and 6 bases for J; bases not matched to a gene: 13. The CDR3 totals 17 residues. Germline V gives CDR1 LGHNA, CDR2 YNFKEQ. For the CDR3, the DNA is TGTGCCAGCAGCCAGATCCCAGCTAGCGGGATGGGGGATACGCAGTATTTT. This codes for CASSQIPASGMGDTQYF.

The V gene is TRBV7-3, the J gene TRBJ1-2, with D maybe TRBD1 (6 bases). This CDR3 region has 14 residues. The V gene's germline CDR1 is SGHTA and CDR2 FQGTGA. Trimming removed 5 bases from V and 6 bases from J, with 16 bases in between. The CDR3, as DNA: TGTGCCAGCAGCCCTGGGACCTCAGGGGATGGCTACACCTTC. Residues: CASSPGTSGDGYTF.

This chain links TRBV2 with TRBJ1-2, with D perhaps matching TRBD1 (5 bases). V was pared by 4 bases and J by 13 bases, with 13 bases between. CDR3 size: 11 residues. Germline V gives CDR1 SNHLY, CDR2 FYNNEI. The CDR3 DNA is TGTGCCAGCAGTGTTGACAGTAACCCCACCTTC. Translation gives CASSVDSNPTF.

The CDR3 reads CASSERRDQPQHF. CDR3 DNA sequence: TGTGCCAGCAGTGAACGGAGAGATCAGCCCCAGCATTTT. The gene calls are TRBV6-1 and TRBJ1-5; D remains unclear. The ends were cut back, 2 bases at V and 5 bases at J, with 7 bases in the middle. The CDR3 extends over 13 amino acids. Germline V lookup: CDR1 MNHNS, CDR2 SASEGT.

This chain connects TRBV11-2 to TRBJ2-7; possible D gene TRBD1, 6 bases. CDR3 length: 13 residues. Between the trimmed V and J ends, which lost 5 bases and 2 bases, there was a span of 10 bases. Per germline, CDR1 SGHAT and CDR2 FQNNGV. CDR3 in amino acids: CASSTRGTYEQYF. The CDR3 region has the DNA TGTGCCAGCAGCACAAGGGGGACCTACGAGCAGTACTTC.

This chain links TRBV5-1 with TRBJ1-4; D gene unclear. CDR3 length: 14 residues. The V end was cut by 0 bases, the J end by 2 bases, with 5 bases between. The germline CDR1 and CDR2 sequences are SGHRS and YFSETQ. The CDR3 region has the DNA TGCGCCAGCAGCTTGGACAGTACTAATGAAAAACTGTTTTTT. Protein product: CASSLDSTNEKLFF.

V usage is TRBV27 and J usage is TRBJ1-1; 8 nucleotides align to TRBD1. The CDR3 contains 14 residues. Germline CDR1 and CDR2: MNHEY and SMNVEV (reference sequence). V lost 8 bases, J lost 0 bases, and 5 bases stayed unmatched. Here the CDR3 DNA reads TGTGCCAGCCGACAGGGGTGGATGAACACTGAAGCTTTCTTT. It is translated as CASRQGWMNTEAFF.

The gene calls are TRBV4-1 and TRBJ1-4; D unresolved. Per the germline V gene, CDR1 is MGHRA and CDR2 is YSYEKL. CDR3 length equals 17 residues. V lost 4 bases to trimming and J lost 8 bases, with 23 bases between them. The CDR3 loop is CASSRSPPGNEGEKLFF. CDR3 coding DNA: TGCGCCAGCAGCCGCTCTCCTCCGGGGAATGAAGGAGAAAAACTGTTTTTT.

V gene TRBV15 combines with J gene TRBJ2-5; a possible D gene is TRBD2 (6 bases). TRBJ2-7 matches the DNA end more closely, so the J call is doubtful. Per germline, CDR1 LNHNV and CDR2 YYDKDF (reference sequence). The CDR3 length is 15 residues. CDR3 in amino acids: CATSRGLSGRYEQYF. The CDR3 DNA is TGTGCCACCAGCAGAGGGTTAAGCGGGCGGTACGAGCAGTACTTC.

CDR3 amino acids: CSAGLAGVVDTQYF. CDR3 DNA: TGCAGCGCCGGCCTAGCGGGAGTCGTAGATACGCAGTATTTT. This chain links TRBV29-1 with TRBJ2-3, with 10 bases aligning to TRBD2. The germline V gene has CDR1 SQVTM and CDR2 ANQGSEA. The CDR3 is made up of 14 amino acids. J was trimmed by 5 bases and V by 7 bases; bases with no gene match: 9.

The chain is built from TRBV5-4 and TRBJ2-3, with D possibly matching TRBD1 (5 bases). The V gene's germline CDR1 is SGHNT and CDR2 YYREEE (reference sequence). The CDR3 is 13 residues long. V shed 0 bases and J shed 9 bases, with 11 bases lying between them. CDR3 in DNA: TGTGCCAGCAGCTTGGACAGGACATCGACGCAGTATTTT. It codes for CASSLDRTSTQYF.

V is TRBV30 and J is TRBJ1-4, with 7 bases lining up with TRBD1. In germline, CDR1 is GTSNPN, CDR2 SVGIG (reference sequence). V was pared by 5 bases and J by 6 bases, with 6 bases of the junction left unmatched. This CDR3 has 13 amino acids. CDR3 DNA: TGTGCCTGGGAAAGACAGGGTGATGAAAAACTGTTTTTT. It translates to CAWERQGDEKLFF.

J is TRBJ2-5 and V is TRBV27, with TRBD1 matching over 9 bases. Judging by the DNA end, TRBJ2-7 fits better; the J call may be wrong. CDR3 size: 15 residues. Germline loops: CDR1 MNHEY, CDR2 SMNVEV (reference sequence). The CDR3 nucleotides read TGTGCCAGCAGTTCCCGGACAGGGGCCTCCTACGAGCAGTACTTC. Translation gives CASSSRTGASYEQYF.

This chain connects TRBV7-2 to TRBJ1-4; D is ambiguous. V gave up 5 bases and J gave up 7 bases, with 17 bases separating them. CDR1 SGHTA and CDR2 FQGNSA come from the germline V gene. The CDR3 has 15 amino acids. For the CDR3, the DNA is TGTGCCAGCAGCCGAAACAGAATAGAGAGTGAAAAACTGTTTTTT. This sequence encodes CASSRNRIESEKLFF.

Comments on this clone: Other DNA sequences within the sample encode an identical CDR3. The chain employs TRBV5-1 and TRBJ1-1; maybe TRBD1 (5 bases). V was trimmed by 0 bases and J by 2 bases, leaving 8 bases between them. Germline V gives CDR1 SGHRS, CDR2 YFSETQ. The CDR3 is 14 amino acids. The CDR3 nucleotides read TGCGCCAGCAGCTTGGAAGGACAAAACACTGAAGCTTTCTTT. Encoded protein: CASSLEGQNTEAFF.

The chain couples TRBV10-3 to TRBJ1-3; D gene unclear. The CDR3 contains 14 residues. V dropped 3 bases and J dropped 0 bases, with 6 bases sitting between them. Germline V gives CDR1 ENHRY, CDR2 SYGVKD. The CDR3 region is CAISDGSSGNTIYF. CDR3 nucleotides: TGTGCCATCAGTGACGGTTCCTCTGGAAACACCATATATTTT.

The V and J genes are TRBV5-1 and TRBJ2-3, with 9 bases identical to TRBD1. The junction had 5 bases not matched to a gene; V was cut back by 2 bases and J by 4 bases. In germline, CDR1 is SGHRS, CDR2 YFSETQ. This CDR3 spans 15 amino acids. The CDR3 loop reads CASSFGTGFSDTQYF. The CDR3 DNA follows: TGCGCCAGCAGCTTCGGGACAGGGTTTTCAGATACGCAGTATTTT. The whole variable domain, remainder taken from reference TRBV5-1 and TRBJ2-3, is KAGVTQTPRYLIKTRGQQVTLSCSPISGHRSVSWYQQTPGQGLQFLFEYFSETQRNKGNFPGRFSGRQFSNSRSEMNVSTLELGDSALYLCASSFGTGFSDTQYFGPGTRLTVL.

The V call is TRBV18, the J call TRBJ2-5, with 10 bases fitting TRBD1. Germline V gives CDR1 KGHSH, CDR2 LQKENI. Trimming at V came to 2 bases and at J to 2 bases, leaving 2 bases not matched to a gene. This CDR3 comprises 15 residues. This CDR3 is CASSPRTGGQETQYF. The CDR3 DNA reads as TGTGCCAGCTCACCAAGGACAGGGGGACAAGAGACCCAGTACTTC.

The chain uses TRBV7-9 and TRBJ2-1, with 14 bases identical to TRBD2. The CDR3 covers 18 residues. Germline V gene lookup returns CDR1 SEHNR and CDR2 FQNEAQ (reference sequence). The trim removed 5 bases at V and 1 base at J, leaving 7 bases unmatched. For the CDR3, the DNA is TGTGCCAGCAGCCCCCCGACTAGCGGGAGGGCTTCCTACAATGAGCAGTTCTTC. Translating it yields CASSPPTSGRASYNEQFF.

V usage is TRBV2 and J usage is TRBJ1-1, with 9 bases matching TRBD1. J lost 3 bases, V lost 6 bases, and 2 bases had no gene match. This CDR3 comprises 13 residues. Germline V CDR1 and CDR2: SNHLY, FYNNEI. CDR3 loop: CASRTGGDTEAFF. The CDR3 DNA is TGTGCCAGCAGGACAGGGGGTGACACTGAAGCTTTCTTT.

The chain combines TRBV18 with TRBJ1-1; no definite D call. CDR1 and CDR2 from the germline V gene are KGHSH and LQKENI. Trimming removed 2 bases from V and 1 base from J, with 8 bases in between. The CDR3 is 14 residues long. The CDR3 bases are TGTGCCAGCTCACCATGGCATCCGAACACTGAAGCTTTCTTT. Translated, it gives CASSPWHPNTEAFF.

The genes are TRBV5-5 and TRBJ2-5; the D gene is possibly TRBD2 (5 bases). Germline values: CDR1 SGHKS, CDR2 YYEKEE (reference sequence). Trimming removed 4 bases from V and 1 base from J, with 14 bases in between. This CDR3 comprises 15 residues. The DNA for the CDR3 is TGTGCCAGCAGCGCCCGGACTCTGGTCCAAGAGACCCAGTACTTC. This sequence encodes CASSARTLVQETQYF.

This sequence joins TRBV25-1 and TRBJ1-1; 10 nucleotides agree with TRBD1. The length of the CDR3 is 15 residues. V lost 3 bases to trimming and J lost 8 bases; unmatched junction nucleotides: 9. Germline V lookup: CDR1 MGHDK, CDR2 SYGVNS. The CDR3 DNA follows: TGTGCCAGCAGTGATCCGGGACAGGGGACACACGAAGCTTTCTTT. Its translation is CASSDPGQGTHEAFF.

V and J are TRBV15 and TRBJ1-5, with TRBD1 identical over 7 bases. Trimming at V came to 3 bases and at J to 7 bases, leaving 9 bases not matched to a gene. The CDR3 spans 15 residues. Germline CDR1 reads LNHNV; CDR2 reads YYDKDF (reference sequence). As DNA, the CDR3 is TGTGCCACCAGCAGCCGAACAGGGGTCGGCCAGCCCCAGCATTTT. Amino acid sequence: CATSSRTGVGQPQHF. Full variable domain (rest looked up from reference TRBV15 and TRBJ1-5): DAMVIQNPRYQVTQFGKPVTLSCSQTLNHNVMYWYQQKSSQAPKLLFHYYDKDFNNEADTPDNFQSRRPNTSFCFLDIRSPGLGDTAMYLCATSSRTGVGQPQHFGDGTRLSIL.

The DNA for the CDR3 is TGCGCCAGCAGTGCCCGGGGTGGCACTGAAGCTTTCTTT. Its translation is CASSARGGTEAFF. The J gene is TRBJ1-1, the V gene TRBV10-1, with D unclear. The germline CDR1 and CDR2 sequences are WNHNN and SYGVQD (reference sequence). V lost 4 bases, J lost 4 bases, and 10 bases lay in between. The length of the CDR3 is 13 residues.

V is TRBV29-1 and J is TRBJ2-3; possible D gene TRBD2, 6 bases. The CDR3 is 11 residues long. Germline CDR1 reads SQVTM; CDR2 reads ANQGSEA. Trimming pared 7 bases from V and 9 bases from J, leaving 14 bases between. The CDR3 is CSGGGPDTQYF. CDR3 nucleotide sequence: TGCAGCGGAGGAGGGCCGGACACGCAGTATTTT.

The genes are TRBV4-2 and TRBJ1-5; perhaps TRBD1 as D (5 bases). CDR1 and CDR2 from the germline V gene are LGHNA and YNFKEQ. V was pared by 0 bases and J by 7 bases, with 13 bases between. The CDR3 spans 15 residues. For the CDR3, the DNA is TGTGCCAGCAGCCAAGAAGGGGCCCTCGGCCAGCCCCAGCATTTT. As protein: CASSQEGALGQPQHF.